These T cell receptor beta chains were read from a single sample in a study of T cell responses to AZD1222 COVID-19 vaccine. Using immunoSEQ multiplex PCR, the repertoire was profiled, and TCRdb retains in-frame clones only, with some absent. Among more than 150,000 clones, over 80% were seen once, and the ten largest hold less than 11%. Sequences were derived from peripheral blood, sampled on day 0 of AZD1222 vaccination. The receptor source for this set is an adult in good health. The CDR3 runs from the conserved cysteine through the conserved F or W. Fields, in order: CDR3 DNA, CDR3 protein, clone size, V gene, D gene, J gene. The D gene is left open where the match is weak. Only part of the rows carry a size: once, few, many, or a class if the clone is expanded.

DNA: TGTGCCAGCAAGAATTCAGGACTAACTCGGGGCTACACCTTC
CDR3: CASKNSGLTRGYTF
size: -
V: TRBV2
D: -
J: TRBJ1-2

DNA: TGTGCCAGCAGCTTCCGGGGTGGAACTAATGAAAAACTGTTTTTT
CDR3: CASSFRGGTNEKLFF
size: -
V: TRBV5-4
D: -
J: TRBJ1-4

DNA: TGTGCCAGCAGCCAAGGGACAGGGGGCGCGAACACTGAAGCTTTCTTT
CDR3: CASSQGTGGANTEAFF
size: once
V: TRBV3-1/TRBV3-2
D: TRBD1
J: TRBJ1-1

DNA: TGCGCCAGCAGCCCAGATGGAATGACTGGAAACACCATATATTTT
CDR3: CASSPDGMTGNTIYF
size: -
V: TRBV5-1
D: -
J: TRBJ1-3

DNA: TGTGCCAGCAGCCTGACGATTGGGGATCTTGAAGCTTTCTTT
CDR3: CASSLTIGDLEAFF
size: -
V: TRBV28
D: -
J: TRBJ1-1

DNA: TGCGCCAGCAGTGACGCAGCACCGGGACTAGCGGGAAAAACCGGGGAGCTGTTTTTT
CDR3: CASSDAAPGLAGKTGELFF
size: once
V: TRBV10-2
D: TRBD2
J: TRBJ2-2

DNA: TGTGCCAGCAGTTACCAAGACAGGACCTTCGATTCACCCCTCCACTTT
CDR3: CASSYQDRTFDSPLHF
size: -
V: TRBV6-5
D: -
J: TRBJ1-6

DNA: TGTGCCAGCAGCCCCAGGACAGGGTTCGGCTACACCTTC
CDR3: CASSPRTGFGYTF
size: -
V: TRBV5-6
D: TRBD1
J: TRBJ1-2

DNA: TGTGCCAGCAGCTTATCCAGGGGGCTGGGTGAAGCTTTCTTT
CDR3: CASSLSRGLGEAFF
size: -
V: TRBV5-6
D: TRBD1
J: TRBJ1-1

DNA: TGTGCCAGCAGCTTAGCGGACCCGGGACGACAGGGAATTGGCTACACCTTC
CDR3: CASSLADPGRQGIGYTF
size: -
V: TRBV7-2
D: TRBD1
J: TRBJ1-2

DNA: TGTGCCAGCAGCCAAAGGGACCCCCGGGGGCGGCACGAGCAGTACTTC
CDR3: CASSQRDPRGRHEQYF
size: -
V: TRBV16
D: -
J: TRBJ2-7

DNA: TGTGCCAGCAGCTTACGGGGCACTGGAAACACCATATATTTT
CDR3: CASSLRGTGNTIYF
size: -
V: TRBV7-9
D: -
J: TRBJ1-3

DNA: TGTGCCAGCAGCCAAGGCGGGGGGGCCGTCGATGAGCAGTTCTTC
CDR3: CASSQGGGAVDEQFF
size: -
V: TRBV3-1/TRBV3-2
D: TRBD2
J: TRBJ2-1

DNA: TGTGCCAGCAGCGTTGAGGGGGGCCCTCTCACAGATACGCAGTATTTT
CDR3: CASSVEGGPLTDTQYF
size: -
V: TRBV9
D: -
J: TRBJ2-3

DNA: TGTGCCAGCAAGGGGGGGCGAAGCTCTGGGGCCAACGTCCTGACTTTC
CDR3: CASKGGRSSGANVLTF
size: -
V: TRBV2
D: -
J: TRBJ2-6

DNA: TGCGCCAGCAGCTTGAATCGCAGGGGAGGCGAAAAACTGTTTTTT
CDR3: CASSLNRRGGEKLFF
size: -
V: TRBV5-1
D: -
J: TRBJ1-4

DNA: TGTGCCAGCAGCCAAGGTTCAGGGGGCCCCTATGAGCAGTTCTTC
CDR3: CASSQGSGGPYEQFF
size: once
V: TRBV14
D: TRBD1
J: TRBJ2-1

DNA: TGTGCCAGCAGCCCCGGGACAGGGAACGGCTACACCTTC
CDR3: CASSPGTGNGYTF
size: -
V: TRBV4-2
D: TRBD1
J: TRBJ1-2

DNA: TGTGCCGCCAACCAAGGGGGCAGCGGGGAGCTGTTTTTT
CDR3: CAANQGGSGELFF
size: -
V: TRBV6-5
D: TRBD1
J: TRBJ2-2

DNA: TGTGCCAGCAGCCGTCGGGGCCCCGGGGAGACCCAGTACTTC
CDR3: CASSRRGPGETQYF
size: -
V: TRBV3-1/TRBV3-2
D: -
J: TRBJ2-5

DNA: TGCGCCAGCAGCTTAGGGGACCGGAGTGGCCAGCAGTACTTC
CDR3: CASSLGDRSGQQYF
size: -
V: TRBV5-1
D: -
J: TRBJ2-7

DNA: TGTGCCAGTAGTCCCCGACCGGGACAGGGAGACACTGAAGCTTTCTTT
CDR3: CASSPRPGQGDTEAFF
size: -
V: TRBV19
D: TRBD1
J: TRBJ1-1

DNA: TGTGCCAGTATTGGCGGTAGGGCAGCATATGGCGGGGAGCTGTTTTTT
CDR3: CASIGGRAAYGGELFF
size: -
V: TRBV19
D: -
J: TRBJ2-2

DNA: TGTGCCAGCAGCCAATGGACAGGGGGCATTTATCAGCCCCAGCATTTT
CDR3: CASSQWTGGIYQPQHF
size: once
V: TRBV27
D: TRBD1
J: TRBJ1-5

DNA: TGTGCCAGCAGCAAAGTACGGGGAAACTATGGCTACACCTTC
CDR3: CASSKVRGNYGYTF
size: -
V: TRBV21-1
D: -
J: TRBJ1-2

DNA: TGTGCCAGCAGCTTGAGGGGCCTCGGGGTAGCTTTCTTT
CDR3: CASSLRGLGVAFF
size: -
V: TRBV5-6
D: -
J: TRBJ1-1

DNA: TGCGCCAGCAGCTTGTCAAGCGGGAGGGCCTACGAGCAGTACTTC
CDR3: CASSLSSGRAYEQYF
size: -
V: TRBV5-1
D: TRBD2
J: TRBJ2-7

DNA: TGTGCCAGTAGTATTAGGAGGGCGCAAAACTATGGCTACACCTTC
CDR3: CASSIRRAQNYGYTF
size: once
V: TRBV19
D: -
J: TRBJ1-2

DNA: TGCGCCAGCAGCTATTTTCCTATGATTGGACAGGGGGGTAGGAAAGGGTTTCAGCCCCAGCATTTT
CDR3: CASSYFPMIGQGGRKGFQPQHF
size: -
V: TRBV4-1
D: TRBD1
J: TRBJ1-5

DNA: TGTGCCAGCAGCCTGAGCTCCTACAATGAGCAGTTCTTC
CDR3: CASSLSSYNEQFF
size: -
V: TRBV11-3
D: -
J: TRBJ2-1

DNA: TGTGCCAGCAGCGCTCGACAGGGGAGCTCTGGGGCCAACGTCCTGACTTTC
CDR3: CASSARQGSSGANVLTF
size: -
V: TRBV9
D: TRBD1
J: TRBJ2-6

DNA: TGTGCCAGCAGTTCAGGGCTGAATGAGCAGTTCTTC
CDR3: CASSSGLNEQFF
size: -
V: TRBV28
D: -
J: TRBJ2-1

DNA: TGTGCCAGCAGGCGGACGCCTAATACGCAGTATTTT
CDR3: CASRRTPNTQYF
size: -
V: TRBV2
D: -
J: TRBJ2-3

DNA: TGCGCCAGCAGCCCAGTGAAATTTTTACAGGGTGGCGGCAATCAGCCCCAGCATTTT
CDR3: CASSPVKFLQGGGNQPQHF
size: -
V: TRBV23-1
D: -
J: TRBJ1-5

DNA: TGTGCCAGCTCACCACCGTCGCCCCGCTCCTACGAGCAGTACTTC
CDR3: CASSPPSPRSYEQYF
size: once
V: TRBV18
D: -
J: TRBJ2-7

DNA: TGTGCCAGCAGTTACACAAGGCAAGAGACCCAGTACTTC
CDR3: CASSYTRQETQYF
size: -
V: TRBV6-6
D: -
J: TRBJ2-5

DNA: TGTGCCAGCAGCTTAGGACAGGTTAGCACAGATACGCAGTATTTT
CDR3: CASSLGQVSTDTQYF
size: -
V: TRBV7-8
D: -
J: TRBJ2-3

DNA: TGTGCCAGCAGTTATACGGAAGGGGGCCAAGAACATTTT
CDR3: CASSYTEGGQEHF
size: -
V: TRBV6-6
D: TRBD1
J: TRBJ1-3

DNA: TGCGCCAGCAGCCCGACGGGACCATACACAGATACGCAGTATTTT
CDR3: CASSPTGPYTDTQYF
size: few
V: TRBV5-1
D: -
J: TRBJ2-3

DNA: TGTGCCAGCAGAGAAACCCGGGGCTCTGGAAACACCATATATTTT
CDR3: CASRETRGSGNTIYF
size: -
V: TRBV28
D: -
J: TRBJ1-3

DNA: TGTGCCAGCAGTTACTTAGGCCCCGGAGCTTTCTTT
CDR3: CASSYLGPGAFF
size: once
V: TRBV6-2/TRBV6-3
D: -
J: TRBJ1-1

DNA: TGTGCCTGGAGTGTATGGCCTTTGAGTGGCGGGGATGAGCAGTTCTTC
CDR3: CAWSVWPLSGGDEQFF
size: -
V: TRBV30
D: -
J: TRBJ2-1

DNA: TGTGCCAGCAGTGAACGGTGGGATGAGCAGTTCTTC
CDR3: CASSERWDEQFF
size: -
V: TRBV25-1
D: -
J: TRBJ2-1

DNA: TGTGCCAGCAGTGCCCCCCGTCAGGGTCGATCGAACACTGAAGCTTTCTTT
CDR3: CASSAPRQGRSNTEAFF
size: -
V: TRBV6-4
D: -
J: TRBJ1-1

DNA: TGCGCCAGCAGCCACCGACAGGGAGGGAGCTACGAGCAGTACTTC
CDR3: CASSHRQGGSYEQYF
size: -
V: TRBV4-1
D: -
J: TRBJ2-7

DNA: TGTGCCAGCAGGACACCGGGACAAGGGAGTTATGGCTACACCTTC
CDR3: CASRTPGQGSYGYTF
size: -
V: TRBV5-4
D: -
J: TRBJ1-2

DNA: TGTGCCAGCAGTTACGGGAGTATGGGTGGCTACACCTTC
CDR3: CASSYGSMGGYTF
size: -
V: TRBV6-5
D: -
J: TRBJ1-2

DNA: TGCAGTGCTAGTTTAGGAACCTACAATGAGCAGTTCTTC
CDR3: CSASLGTYNEQFF
size: -
V: TRBV20-1
D: -
J: TRBJ2-1

DNA: TGTGCCAGCACCAGCAGCTCCTACGAGCAGTACTTC
CDR3: CASTSSSYEQYF
size: -
V: TRBV11-2
D: -
J: TRBJ2-7

DNA: TGTGCCAGCAGGCTCTGGACAGGCTATAATTCACCCCTCCACTTT
CDR3: CASRLWTGYNSPLHF
size: once
V: TRBV6-5
D: TRBD1
J: TRBJ1-6